This TCR beta chain appears in the sequencing data of a study of siplizumab effects on memory and regulatory T cells (dated by TCRdb to between 2019 and 2020). About the full investigation: The effect of the anti-CD2 antibody siplizumab on alloreactive T-cell subsets was examined in allogeneic mixed lymphocyte reactions constructed from human PBMCs. Broad study findings and their caveats: Because sequences at frequencies below about 10^-5 were poorly captured, only a minor fraction of alloreactive clones could be mapped back to unstimulated subsets. Among mappable alloreactive CD4+ clones, the Treg-derived fraction averaged nearly 70% with siplizumab versus 25% to 30% in control reactions. Whether proliferating Tregs from siplizumab cultures were suppressive was not functionally confirmed. The cumulative frequency of alloreactive sequences traceable to unstimulated CD4+ memory T cells was significantly reduced by siplizumab. About 75-97% of proliferating CD4+ or CD8+ clones could not be given a naive or memory phenotype. Unstimulated naive T cells appeared more diverse than memory T cells, and naive cells seemed to contribute substantially to the alloresponse.

Sorted unstimulated T cells, along with proliferating T cells recovered from mixed lymphocyte reactions, underwent TCRbeta CDR3 sequencing. Fresh whole blood from fewer than 11 HLA-typed healthy donors was used as the source from which PBMCs were isolated. To map where alloreactive clones came from, CD4+ regulatory T cells in the unstimulated state were FACS-sorted. Concerning this clone: The antigen this receptor binds is unknown. No per-base quality is available; no much larger clone lies one base away.

The germline V gene supplies CDR1 SGHRS and CDR2 YFSETQ. Trimming leaves V shorter by 5 bases and J shorter by 6 bases, with the junction holding 4 bases beyond the gene matches. The CDR3 covers 13 residues, taking in both the cysteine and the phenylalanine. Only the CDR3 region is kept as DNA, spanning 39 bases read in frame from base 1. The library was built by means of the immunoSEQ multiplex PCR assay. Each sample had 85,000 to 100,000 TCR templates assayed by the deep sequencing platform. Genomic DNA extracted from sorted T cells was the material used for TCRbeta CDR3 sequencing. The authors processed their data as follows. The R programming language was used for clonal analysis of the TCRbeta CDR3 data. Unstimulated samples were compared with post-reaction CFSE-low samples to define alloreactive CD4+ and CD8+ clones. Regulatory or non-regulatory origin was assigned to alloreactive CD4+ clones by matching of sequences to sorted unstimulated Treg and non-Treg repertoires. In TCRdb, the immuneACCESS table is reduced to in-frame sequences with V and J assigned. These tables do not hold every clone; where another copy was compared, an unresolved V gene accounts for under half, and the others remain unexplained. For V, J and clone size, that table is used; D and trimming come from the DNA. Counted in this sample were 98,000 or so clones; about 93% of them appeared once. About 0.62% of the sample lies in the top ten.

Specimen: Tregs sorted from blood. This chain joins TRBV5-1 to TRBJ1-2; TRBD1 matches 10 bases in the middle. This TCR was recovered from a human donor in good health. Read as DNA, the sequence is TGCGCCAGCAGTTCGACAGGGGGCGATGGCTACACCTTC. This is translated as CASSSTGGDGYTF.